Listed below are T cell receptor beta chains from one sample, sequenced in a study of memory CD4+ T cells and cytomegalovirus serostatus. Using immunoSEQ multiplex PCR, the repertoire was profiled, and TCRdb retains in-frame clones only, with some absent. The repertoire holds tens of thousands of clones, 82% seen once, with less than 0.5% in the top ten. Sequences were obtained from memory CD4+ T cells from blood. The receptors were gathered from an adult in good health and CMV-seronegative. CDR3s include the opening cysteine and the closing phenylalanine or tryptophan. D genes are given only for firm matches. Size tells how often a clone was seen (once, few, many) or the class of an expanded clone, and some rows leave it out.

.	TRBV5-1	.	TRBJ2-7	13	TGCGCCAGCAGGACGGGGAGCTCCTACGAGCAGTACTTC	CASRTGSSYEQYF
.	TRBV7-3	.	TRBJ2-3	17	TGTGCCAGCAGCCCTTTTCCCGCGGGCACTAGCACAGATACGCAGTATTTT	CASSPFPAGTSTDTQYF
once	TRBV5-5	.	TRBJ1-1	13	TGTGCCAGCAGCTTGCTGGCAGACACTGAAGCTTTCTTT	CASSLLADTEAFF
.	TRBV5-3	.	TRBJ1-6	13	TGTGCCAACTCCGAGAAGGAGAATTCACCCCTCCACTTT	CANSEKENSPLHF
once	TRBV7-9	.	TRBJ2-1	15	TGTGCCAGCAGCTTCGGCAGGACCGACTCCAATGAGCAGTTCTTC	CASSFGRTDSNEQFF
.	TRBV7-2	.	TRBJ1-5	16	TGTGCCAGCAGCTTAGATAGGACAGCTAGCAATCAGCCCCAGCATTTT	CASSLDRTASNQPQHF
once	TRBV4-1	.	TRBJ1-2	15	TGCGCCAGCAGCCACGGACAAGCCTCTCGAATAGGCTACACCTTC	CASSHGQASRIGYTF
.	TRBV28	TRBD2	TRBJ2-3	16	TGTGCCAGCAGTGATCCCGGGACTAGCGGGACTAATACGCAGTATTTT	CASSDPGTSGTNTQYF
.	TRBV10-3	.	TRBJ1-1	17	TGTGCCATCAGTGAGTCTTGGATAAGGGGCGGGAACACTGAAGCTTTCTTT	CAISESWIRGGNTEAFF
.	TRBV11-1	.	TRBJ2-4	16	TGTGCCAGCAGTCCCTACGGTCCACGGGGTACCAACATTCAGTACTTC	CASSPYGPRGTNIQYF
.	TRBV27	TRBD1	TRBJ1-3	14	TGTGCCAGCAGGCCTGACAGGGCTGGAAACACCATATATTTT	CASRPDRAGNTIYF
.	TRBV27	TRBD2	TRBJ2-1	17	TGTGCCAGCAGTTTCCGGCAGGCTTTATACGGGGGGAATGAGCAGTTCTTC	CASSFRQALYGGNEQFF
.	TRBV9	TRBD1	TRBJ1-6	15	TGTGCCAGCAGCACCCGACAGGGGGATAATTCACCCCTCCACTTT	CASSTRQGDNSPLHF
.	TRBV19	.	TRBJ1-1	12	TGTGCCAGTAGTATGAAAAGGGCTGAAGCTTTCTTT	CASSMKRAEAFF
.	TRBV6-1	.	TRBJ1-5	14	TGTGCCAGTATGCAGGGTAGTAAAAATCAGCCCCAGCATTTT	CASMQGSKNQPQHF
.	TRBV7-9	.	TRBJ2-3	14	TGTGCCAGCAGCTTAGGGACTCGAACAGATACGCAGTATTTT	CASSLGTRTDTQYF
.	TRBV2	.	TRBJ1-1	15	TGTGCCAGCAGGGGCACGGGGCGCGGGAACACTGAAGCTTTCTTT	CASRGTGRGNTEAFF
.	TRBV4-2	.	TRBJ1-1	14	TGTGCCAGCAGCCAACGGGCCCACAACACTGAAGCTTTCTTT	CASSQRAHNTEAFF
.	TRBV7-6	TRBD2	TRBJ2-3	16	TGTGCCAGCAGCCAACTAGCGGGGGTAGGCACAGATACGCAGTATTTT	CASSQLAGVGTDTQYF